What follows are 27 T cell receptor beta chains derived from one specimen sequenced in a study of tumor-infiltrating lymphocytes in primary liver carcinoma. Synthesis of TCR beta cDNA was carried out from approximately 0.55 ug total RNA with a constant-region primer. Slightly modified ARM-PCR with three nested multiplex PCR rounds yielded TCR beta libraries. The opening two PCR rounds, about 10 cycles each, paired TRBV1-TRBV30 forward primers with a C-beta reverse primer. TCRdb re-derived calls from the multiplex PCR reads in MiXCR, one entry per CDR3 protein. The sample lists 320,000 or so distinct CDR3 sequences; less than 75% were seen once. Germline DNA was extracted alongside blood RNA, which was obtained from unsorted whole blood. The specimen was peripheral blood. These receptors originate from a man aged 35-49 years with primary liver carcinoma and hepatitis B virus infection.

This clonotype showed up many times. The CDR3 sequence: CASSAGTGGLGLTEAFF. Here the CDR3 DNA reads TGTGCCAGCAGTGCCGGGACAGGGGGCTTAGGGCTCACTGAAGCTTTCTTT. The rearrangement links TRBV12-3 or TRBV12-4 to TRBJ1-1, with 12 bases that match TRBD1. Trimming at V came to 5 bases and at J to 4 bases, leaving 11 bases not matched to a gene. The CDR3 is 17 residues long.

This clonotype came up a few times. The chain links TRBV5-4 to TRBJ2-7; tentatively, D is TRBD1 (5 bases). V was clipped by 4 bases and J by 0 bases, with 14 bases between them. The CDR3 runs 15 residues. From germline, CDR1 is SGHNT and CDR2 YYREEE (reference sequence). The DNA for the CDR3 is TGTGCCAGCAGCCCGTTAACAGGTTCCTCCTACGAGCAGTACTTC. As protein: CASSPLTGSSYEQYF.

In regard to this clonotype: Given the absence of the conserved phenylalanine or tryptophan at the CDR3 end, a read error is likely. In DNA form, the CDR3 reads TGTGCCAGCAACTCGGGGATCGGCACTGAAGCTTTCCTT. As protein: CASNSGIGTEAFL. The chain couples TRBV11-2 to TRBJ1-1; D ambiguous. The CDR3 extends over 13 amino acids. V lost 7 bases to trimming and J lost 4 bases, with 13 bases between them. The germline V gene has CDR1 SGHAT and CDR2 FQNNGV.

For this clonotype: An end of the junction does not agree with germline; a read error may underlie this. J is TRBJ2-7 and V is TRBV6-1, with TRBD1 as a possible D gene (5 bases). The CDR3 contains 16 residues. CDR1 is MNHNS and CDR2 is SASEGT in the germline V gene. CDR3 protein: CASSDIRQGTSYVQYF. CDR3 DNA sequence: TGTGCCAGTAGTGATATTCGGCAGGGAACCTCCTACGTGCAGTACTTC.

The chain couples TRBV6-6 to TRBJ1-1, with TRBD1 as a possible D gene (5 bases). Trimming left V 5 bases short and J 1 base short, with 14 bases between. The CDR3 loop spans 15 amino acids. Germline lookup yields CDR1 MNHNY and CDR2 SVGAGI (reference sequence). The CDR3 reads CASSDHRSRNTEAFF. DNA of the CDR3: TGTGCCAGCAGTGACCACAGGTCGAGGAACACTGAAGCTTTCTTT.

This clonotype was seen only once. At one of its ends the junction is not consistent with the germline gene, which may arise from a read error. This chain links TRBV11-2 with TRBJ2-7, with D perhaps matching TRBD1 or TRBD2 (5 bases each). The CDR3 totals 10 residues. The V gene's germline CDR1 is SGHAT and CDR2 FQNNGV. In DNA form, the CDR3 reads TGTGCCAGTGGGACCCACGAGCAGTATTTC. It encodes CASGTHEQYF.

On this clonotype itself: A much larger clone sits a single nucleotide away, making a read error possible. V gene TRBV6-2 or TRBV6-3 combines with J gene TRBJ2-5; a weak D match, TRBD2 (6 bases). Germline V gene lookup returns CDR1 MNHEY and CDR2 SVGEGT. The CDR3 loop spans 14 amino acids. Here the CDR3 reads CASSYMAGLETKYF. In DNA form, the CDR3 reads TGTGCCAGCAGTTACATGGCGGGATTGGAGACCAAGTACTTC.

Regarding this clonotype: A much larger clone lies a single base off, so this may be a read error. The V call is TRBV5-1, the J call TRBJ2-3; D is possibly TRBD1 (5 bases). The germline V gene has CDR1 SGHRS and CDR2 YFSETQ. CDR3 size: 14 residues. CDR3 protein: CASSLVTASDTQFF. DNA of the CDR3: TGCGCCAGCAGCTTGGTGACAGCTTCAGATACGCAGTTTTTT.

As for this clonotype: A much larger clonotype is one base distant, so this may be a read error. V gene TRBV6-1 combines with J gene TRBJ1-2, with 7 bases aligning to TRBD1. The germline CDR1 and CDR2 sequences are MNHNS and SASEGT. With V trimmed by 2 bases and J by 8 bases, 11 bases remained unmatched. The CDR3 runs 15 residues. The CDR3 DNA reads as TGTGCCAGCAGTGAATACGGGACAGCGGCATCAGGCTACACCTTC. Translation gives CASSEYGTAASGYTF.

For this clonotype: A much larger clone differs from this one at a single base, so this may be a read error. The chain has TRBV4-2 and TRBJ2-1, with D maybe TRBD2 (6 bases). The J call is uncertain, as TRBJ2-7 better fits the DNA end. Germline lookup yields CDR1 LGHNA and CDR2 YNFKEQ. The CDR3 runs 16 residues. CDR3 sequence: CASSQDGGTDHNEQYF. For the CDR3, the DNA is TGTGCCAGCAGCCAAGATGGGGGGACCGATCACAATGAGCAGTACTTC.

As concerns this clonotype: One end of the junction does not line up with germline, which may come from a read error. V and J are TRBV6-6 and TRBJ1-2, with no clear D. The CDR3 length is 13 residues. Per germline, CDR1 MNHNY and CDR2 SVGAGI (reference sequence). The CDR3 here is CANSVARVDGYTF. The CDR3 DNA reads TGTGCCAACAGTGTGGCCCGTGTTGATGGCTACACCTTC.

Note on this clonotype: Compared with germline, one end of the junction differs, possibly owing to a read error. Here the CDR3 DNA reads TGTGCAAGCAGCTGGACACGTACCTCTGGAAACATCATATATTTT. Translation: CASSWTRTSGNIIYF. The chain joins TRBV5-6 to TRBJ1-3; TRBD1 is a possible D gene (5 bases). CDR3 length: 15 amino acids. Germline values: CDR1 SGHDT, CDR2 YYEEEE.

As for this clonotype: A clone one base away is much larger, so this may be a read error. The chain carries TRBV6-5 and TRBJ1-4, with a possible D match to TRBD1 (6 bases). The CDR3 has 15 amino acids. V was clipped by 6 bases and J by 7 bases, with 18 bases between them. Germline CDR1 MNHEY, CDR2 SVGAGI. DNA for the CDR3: TGTGCCAGCAGGGACTTGAGGGGGGCGGCTGAAAAACTGTTTTTT. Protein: CASRDLRGAAEKLFF.

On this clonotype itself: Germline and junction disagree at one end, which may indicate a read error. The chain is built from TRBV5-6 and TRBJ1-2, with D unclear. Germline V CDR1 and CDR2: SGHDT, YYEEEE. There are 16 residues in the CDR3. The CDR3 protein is CASSHWEVRLIHGYIF. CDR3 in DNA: TGTGCCAGTTCGCACTGGGAGGTCCGACTCATTCATGGCTACATCTTC.

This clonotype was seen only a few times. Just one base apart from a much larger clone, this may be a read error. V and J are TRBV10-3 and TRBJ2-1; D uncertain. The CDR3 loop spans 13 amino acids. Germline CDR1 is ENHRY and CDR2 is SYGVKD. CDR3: CAISESRGNEEFF. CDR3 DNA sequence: TGTGCCATCAGTGAGTCGAGAGGCAATGAGGAGTTCTTC.

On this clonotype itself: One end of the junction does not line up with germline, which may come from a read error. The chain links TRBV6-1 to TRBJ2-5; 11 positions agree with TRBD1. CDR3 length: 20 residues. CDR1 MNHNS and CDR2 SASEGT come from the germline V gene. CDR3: CTSSEAYRTGGSVWRETQYF. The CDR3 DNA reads TGTACCAGCAGTGAAGCTTACCGGACAGGGGGCTCGGTATGGAGAGAGACCCAGTACTTC.

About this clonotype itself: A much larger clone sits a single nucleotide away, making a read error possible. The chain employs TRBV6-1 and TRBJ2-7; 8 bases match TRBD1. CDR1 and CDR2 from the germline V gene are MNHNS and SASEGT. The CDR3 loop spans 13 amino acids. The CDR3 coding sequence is TGTGCCAGCAGGCACGGACAGGGCTACAAGCAGTACTTC. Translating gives CASRHGQGYKQYF.

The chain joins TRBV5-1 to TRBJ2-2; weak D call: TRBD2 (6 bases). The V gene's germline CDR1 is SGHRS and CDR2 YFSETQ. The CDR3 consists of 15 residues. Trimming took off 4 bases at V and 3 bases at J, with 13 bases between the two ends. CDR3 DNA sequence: TGCGCCAGCAGCCGGGAGCCAGAGTACACCGGGGAGCTGTTTTTT. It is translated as CASSREPEYTGELFF.

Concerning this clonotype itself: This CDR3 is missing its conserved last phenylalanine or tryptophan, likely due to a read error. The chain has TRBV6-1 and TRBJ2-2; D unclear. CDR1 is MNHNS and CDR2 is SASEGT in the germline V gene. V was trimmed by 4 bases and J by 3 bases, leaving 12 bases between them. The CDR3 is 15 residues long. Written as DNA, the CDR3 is TGTGCCAGCAGTGTGAGTTGGACCGACACCGGGGAGCTGTTTTCT. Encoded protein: CASSVSWTDTGELFS.

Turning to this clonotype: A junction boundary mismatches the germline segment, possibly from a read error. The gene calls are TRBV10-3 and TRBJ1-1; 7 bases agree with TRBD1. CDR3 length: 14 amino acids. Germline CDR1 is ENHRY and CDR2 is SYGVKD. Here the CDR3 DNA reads TGTGACATCAGTGCCAGGGGGAAAAACACTGAAGCTTTCTTT. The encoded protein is CDISARGKNTEAFF.

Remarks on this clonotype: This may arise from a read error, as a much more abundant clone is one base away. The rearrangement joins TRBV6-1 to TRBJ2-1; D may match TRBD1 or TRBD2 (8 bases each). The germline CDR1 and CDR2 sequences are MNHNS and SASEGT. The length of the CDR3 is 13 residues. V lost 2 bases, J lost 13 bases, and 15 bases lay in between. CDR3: CASSETGGLVQFF. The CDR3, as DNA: TGTGCCAGCAGTGAAACAGGGGGACTAGTACAGTTCTTC.

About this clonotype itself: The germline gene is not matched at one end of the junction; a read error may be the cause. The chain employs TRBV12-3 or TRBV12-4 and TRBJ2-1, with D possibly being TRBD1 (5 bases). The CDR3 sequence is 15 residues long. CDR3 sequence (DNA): TGTGCCAGCAGGACAAACATGGCAGGGCCCCATGAACAGTTCTTC. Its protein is CASRTNMAGPHEQFF.

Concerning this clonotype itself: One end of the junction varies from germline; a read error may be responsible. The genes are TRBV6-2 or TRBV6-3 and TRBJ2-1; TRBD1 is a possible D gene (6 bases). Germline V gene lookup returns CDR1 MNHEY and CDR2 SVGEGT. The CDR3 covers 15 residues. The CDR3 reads CTSRETGLQYNEQFF. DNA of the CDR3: TGTACCAGCAGAGAGACAGGACTTCAATACAATGAGCAGTTCTTC.

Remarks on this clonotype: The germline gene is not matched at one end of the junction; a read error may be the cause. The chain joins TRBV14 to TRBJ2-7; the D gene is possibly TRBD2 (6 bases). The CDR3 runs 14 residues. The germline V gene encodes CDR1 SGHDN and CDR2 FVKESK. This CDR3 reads CVSSHGGTSYEQYF. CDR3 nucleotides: TGTGTCAGCAGCCACGGCGGGACCTCCTACGAGCAGTACTTC.

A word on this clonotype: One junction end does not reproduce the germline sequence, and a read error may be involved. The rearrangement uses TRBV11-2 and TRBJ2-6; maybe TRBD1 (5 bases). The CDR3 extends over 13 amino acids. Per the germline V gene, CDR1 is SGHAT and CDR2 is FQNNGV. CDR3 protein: CASSSPGANVLAF. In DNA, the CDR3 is TGTGCCAGCAGCTCCCCTGGGGCCAACGTCCTAGCTTTC.

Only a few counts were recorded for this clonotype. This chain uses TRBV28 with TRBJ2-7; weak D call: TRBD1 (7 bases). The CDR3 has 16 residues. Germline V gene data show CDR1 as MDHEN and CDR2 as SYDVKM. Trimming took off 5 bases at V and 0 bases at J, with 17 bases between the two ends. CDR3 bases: TGTGCCAGCAGTGGGGGGACAGACCGACTCTCCTACGAGCAGTACTTC. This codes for CASSGGTDRLSYEQYF.

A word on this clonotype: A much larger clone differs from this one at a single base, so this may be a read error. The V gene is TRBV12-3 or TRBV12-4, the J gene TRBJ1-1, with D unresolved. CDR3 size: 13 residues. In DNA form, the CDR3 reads TGTGCCAGCACTTTATGGGGAGTCGCTGAAGCTTTCTTT. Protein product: CASTLWGVAEAFF.